The 23 T cell receptor beta chains listed next were all sequenced from one sample in a study of CD8 T cells in Susac syndrome (dated by TCRdb to the late 2010s). Library preparation employed the immunoSEQ multiplex PCR assay. RNA was extracted using the RNeasy kit, and roughly 0.5 to 1 ug of the RNA was reverse transcribed with random hexamers. Using fastp at Q25 and MiXCR, TCRdb reprocessed the public reads and kept productive beta chains. Each entry is one CDR3 protein sequence, shown with its most common DNA and genes. Within this sample are over 120,000 distinct CDR3 sequences, with about 95% of them counted one time only. In total, the top ten clones hold 0.14% of the sample. Material for sequencing was CD4+ T cells from PBMCs. These receptors were collected from a human donor with Susac syndrome.

The chain combines TRBV20-1 with TRBJ1-2, with D possibly being TRBD1 (5 bases). The V end lost 4 bases, the J end lost 4 bases, and 25 bases lay between the germline ends. Germline CDR1 is DFQATT and CDR2 is SNEGSKA (reference sequence). The CDR3 extends over 17 amino acids. CDR3 sequence (DNA): TGCAGTGCTAAGCCCAGGGTTAGCCCCCGGGAGCCCTATGGCTACACCTTC. It codes for CSAKPRVSPREPYGYTF.

This clonotype was seen a single time. This rearrangement joins TRBV20-1 to TRBJ1-5, with 7 positions matching TRBD1. Trimming cost V 8 bases and J 4 bases; bases outside gene matches: 5. This CDR3 has 12 residues. CDR1 DFQATT and CDR2 SNEGSKA come from the germline V gene (reference sequence). As DNA, the CDR3 is TGCAGTCTCAGACAGGGAAATCAGCCCCAGCATTTT. Translating gives CSLRQGNQPQHF.

The chain is built from TRBV7-2 and TRBJ2-7; 9 nucleotides align to TRBD1. The CDR3 is made up of 15 amino acids. After removal of 1 base from V and 4 bases from J, the junction contained 5 bases not matched to a gene. Looked up from germline, CDR1 is SGHTA and CDR2 is FQGNSA. Here the CDR3 reads CASSLGGQGSYEQYF. DNA for the CDR3: TGTGCCAGCAGCTTAGGGGGACAGGGAAGTTACGAGCAGTACTTC.

The chain joins TRBV9 to TRBJ2-1, with 7 bases identical to TRBD2. The CDR3 loop spans 16 amino acids. Germline CDR1 SGDLS, CDR2 YYNGEE. V was clipped by 0 bases and J by 6 bases; unmatched bases: 9. The CDR3 spells CASSVVAGASGNEQFF. The CDR3 DNA reads as TGTGCCAGCAGCGTAGTGGCGGGAGCCTCCGGCAATGAGCAGTTCTTC.

V is TRBV30 and J is TRBJ2-6, with D perhaps being TRBD1 or TRBD2 (5 bases each). Per germline, CDR1 GTSNPN and CDR2 SVGIG (reference sequence). With 1 base removed from V and 2 bases from J, the gap between germline ends came to 15 bases. This CDR3 contains 17 residues. The chain's CDR3 is CAWSARTGQTGANVLTF. CDR3 in DNA: TGTGCCTGGAGTGCACGCACGGGGCAGACTGGGGCCAACGTCCTGACTTTC.

The rearrangement uses TRBV20-1 and TRBJ1-1; D gene unclear. The length of the CDR3 is 14 residues. Germline loops: CDR1 DFQATT, CDR2 SNEGSKA (reference sequence). V lost 0 bases and J lost 1, with 9 bases in between. CDR3 coding DNA: TGCAGTGCTAGAGATGGCACGGAGAACACTGAAGCTTTCTTT. Translated, it gives CSARDGTENTEAFF.

This chain joins TRBV6-2 or TRBV6-3 and TRBJ2-7, with D possibly being TRBD1 or TRBD2 (5 bases each). The CDR3 has 12 amino acids. V shed 6 bases and J shed 6 bases, with 12 bases lying between them. Germline CDR1 and CDR2: MNHEY and SVGEGT. The CDR3 DNA reads TGTGCCAGCAGCCTCGTGGGGGTCGAGCAGTACTTC. Its translation: CASSLVGVEQYF.

J is TRBJ1-1 and V is TRBV19; 11 bases align to TRBD1. The V segment lost 2 bases and the J segment 1 base; nucleotides outside the gene matches: 12. CDR3 length: 19 amino acids. The germline V gene encodes CDR1 LNHDA and CDR2 SQIVND (reference sequence). Here the CDR3 DNA reads TGTGCCAGTAGTATAAGGCGGACAGGGGGCGCCTACTGGAACACTGAAGCTTTCTTT. Protein product: CASSIRRTGGAYWNTEAFF.

CDR3 sequence (DNA): TGCAGCGTTGATTTACAGAGAACTGAAGCTTTCTTT. It yields the protein CSVDLQRTEAFF. V usage is TRBV29-1 and J usage is TRBJ1-1; D is undetermined. The CDR3 totals 12 residues. Trimming left V 3 bases short and J 5 bases short, with 10 bases between. Per the germline V gene, CDR1 is SQVTM and CDR2 is ANQGSEA.

The chain recombines TRBV25-1 with TRBJ1-2; 7 bases fit TRBD1. The junction had 6 bases not matched to a gene; V was cut back by 2 bases and J by 6 bases. The germline V gene has CDR1 MGHDK and CDR2 SYGVNS. CDR3 length: 14 residues. The CDR3 DNA reads as TGTGCCAGCAGTGAAGAAGGGGGCGCGGATGGCTACACCTTC. It yields the protein CASSEEGGADGYTF.

V is TRBV4-1 and J is TRBJ1-1, with TRBD1 matching 9 bases. The CDR3 covers 14 residues. Germline V lookup: CDR1 MGHRA, CDR2 YSYEKL. The trim removed 3 bases at V and 4 bases at J, leaving 3 bases unmatched. In DNA, the CDR3 is TGCGCCAGCAGCCAGACAGGGGGAGGCACTGAAGCTTTCTTT. The encoded protein is CASSQTGGGTEAFF.

V is TRBV5-4 and J is TRBJ1-2, with D uncertain. Trimming pared 2 bases from V and 5 bases from J, leaving 10 bases between. Germline CDR1 SGHNT, CDR2 YYREEE (reference sequence). The CDR3 is 13 residues long. Here the CDR3 reads CASSFPSGYGYTF. CDR3 bases: TGTGCCAGCAGCTTCCCCAGTGGGTATGGCTACACCTTC.

The rearrangement uses TRBV7-2 and TRBJ1-5; 11 positions agree with TRBD1. The CDR3 spans 14 residues. Germline loops: CDR1 SGHTA, CDR2 FQGNSA. The J segment lost 7 bases and the V segment lost 7 bases, leaving 6 bases of the junction unmatched. This CDR3 is CASTGTGGLQPQHF. CDR3 in DNA: TGTGCCAGCACCGGGACAGGGGGTCTGCAGCCCCAGCATTTT.

This chain joins TRBV18 and TRBJ2-7; possible D gene TRBD1, 6 bases. Germline V gene sequence: CDR1 KGHSH, CDR2 LQKENI. The V gene lost 5 bases and the J gene lost 3 bases, with 14 bases spanning the gap. There are 14 residues in the CDR3. The CDR3 bases are TGTGCCAGCTCAGTTAACAGGGCGGGCTACGAGCAGTACTTC. Protein: CASSVNRAGYEQYF.

The chain is built from TRBV3-1 and TRBJ2-5, with 10 bases that match TRBD2. Germline CDR1 reads LGHDT; CDR2 reads YNNKEL (reference sequence). V shed 7 bases and J 5 bases; nucleotides not matched to a gene: 10. This CDR3 has 15 amino acids. This CDR3 is CASTSSGSVWETQYF. The DNA for the CDR3 is TGTGCCAGCACCTCTAGCGGGAGTGTGTGGGAGACCCAGTACTTC.

The chain has TRBV28 and TRBJ2-7; TRBD1 or TRBD2 may be the D gene (5 bases each). CDR1 is MDHEN, CDR2 SYDVKM, per germline. Deletions cut 5 bases from V and 0 bases from J, with 11 bases between. The CDR3 sequence is 14 residues long. Here the CDR3 DNA reads TGTGCCAGCAGTGGGACGGATGCCTCCTACGAGCAGTACTTC. This encodes CASSGTDASYEQYF. Filled out from reference TRBV28 and TRBJ2-7, the complete variable domain reads DVKVTQSSRYLVKRTGEKVFLECVQDMDHENMFWYRQDPGLGLRLIYFSYDVKMKEKGDIPEGYSVSREKKERFSLILESASTNQTSMYLCASSGTDASYEQYFGPGTRLTVT.

This clonotype showed up just a few times. The rearrangement uses TRBV5-4 and TRBJ2-5; no clear D gene. The length of the CDR3 is 12 residues. The germline V gene has CDR1 SGHNT and CDR2 YYREEE (reference sequence). V was pared by 2 bases and J by 2 bases, with 4 bases between. The CDR3 bases are TGTGCCAGCAGCTTCCCTCAAGAGACCCAGTACTTC. It encodes CASSFPQETQYF.

The chain carries TRBV27 and TRBJ2-1; 12 bases match TRBD2. V lost 2 bases to trimming and J lost 9 bases; unmatched junction nucleotides: 5. This CDR3 is built from 15 residues. Germline CDR1 reads MNHEY; CDR2 reads SMNVEV (reference sequence). CDR3 region: CASSLGTSGSGEQFF. Here the CDR3 DNA reads TGTGCCAGCAGTTTAGGGACTAGCGGGTCGGGTGAGCAGTTCTTC.

This sequence joins TRBV24-1 and TRBJ1-1; TRBD1 aligns across 9 bases. J lost 2 bases, V lost 7 bases, and 4 bases had no gene match. This CDR3 spans 14 amino acids. Germline loops: CDR1 KGHDR, CDR2 SFDVKD. The CDR3 DNA reads TGTGCCACCAGATCGGACAGGGGCAACACTGAAGCTTTCTTT. Its protein is CATRSDRGNTEAFF.

This chain joins TRBV11-2 and TRBJ2-1; 8 bases align to TRBD2. Germline V gene lookup returns CDR1 SGHAT and CDR2 FQNNGV. The CDR3 contains 20 residues. After removal of 6 bases from V and 0 bases from J, the junction contained 19 bases not matched to a gene. CDR3 sequence (DNA): TGTGCCAGCAGTCTTAGTAGGGCTCTAGCGGGTGGGAGCTCCTACAATGAGCAGTTCTTC. This gives the protein CASSLSRALAGGSSYNEQFF.

The chain is built from TRBV14 and TRBJ2-5; 8 positions agree with TRBD2. Germline CDR1 SGHDN, CDR2 FVKESK. The CDR3 runs to 15 residues. The ends lost 5 bases at V and 4 bases at J; junction bases unmatched: 9. The CDR3 DNA reads as TGTGCCAGCAGCAACGCCGGGACTAGAAGAGAGACCCAGTACTTC. This gives the protein CASSNAGTRRETQYF.

The rearrangement uses TRBV2 and TRBJ2-5, with 7 positions matching TRBD2. Germline V lookup: CDR1 SNHLY, CDR2 FYNNEI. V dropped 6 bases and J dropped 7; count of bases not matched to a gene: 17. The CDR3 loop spans 16 amino acids. The chain's CDR3 is CASSETAGASNPTQYF. CDR3 nucleotide sequence: TGTGCCAGCAGCGAGACGGCGGGAGCCTCGAATCCGACCCAGTACTTC. The full variable domain, with the rest looked up from reference TRBV2 and TRBJ2-5, is EPEVTQTPSHQVTQMGQEVILRCVPISNHLYFYWYRQILGQKVEFLVSFYNNEISEKSEIFDDQFSVERPDGSNFTLKIRSTKLEDSAMYFCASSETAGASNPTQYFGPGTRLLVL.

The gene calls are TRBV29-1 and TRBJ1-1; D possibly corresponds to TRBD1 (5 bases). Germline V gene data show CDR1 as SQVTM and CDR2 as ANQGSEA. The CDR3 runs 18 residues. V was clipped by 3 bases and J by 1 base, with 24 bases between them. The CDR3 DNA reads TGCAGCGTTGATCCCGCCACCGAGGCAGGGACGGAGAACACTGAAGCTTTCTTT. Protein: CSVDPATEAGTENTEAFF.